The TCR beta chain described here comes from a study of blood T cells in healthy people across ages. The study, taken as a whole, reports: The study regarded diversity estimates from one million T cells as underestimates.

CDR1 and CDR2 from the germline V gene are DFQATT and SNEGSKA (reference sequence). The V and J ends lost 2 bases and 5 bases respectively, with 25 bases between them. The CDR3 extends over 18 amino acids. Donation came from healthy Caucasian individuals in Russia who were aged roughly 6 to 95. Notes on this clonotype: Its antigen is as yet unknown.

Next came a second PCR, run for about 6 to 12 cycles, which used a sample-barcoded 5' primer along with a J-beta primer mix. TCRdb redid the calling of the 5' RACE reads with MiXCR, one entry per CDR3 protein. Of 800,000 or so distinct CDR3 sequences listed, around 50% are singletons. This sequence joins TRBV20-1 and TRBJ2-1; TRBD1 might be the D (7 bases). This sequence originates from a man aged 80 or over in good health. Specimen: blood. CDR3 coding DNA: TGCAGTGCTAGAAGGCCGGGAGTCAGGGGGTGGTCCGACAATGAGCAGTTCTTC. Translated: CSARRPGVRGWSDNEQFF.